Below are 21 T cell receptor beta chains sequenced from a single sample in a study of T cell responses to AZD1222 COVID-19 vaccine. This table comes from immunoSEQ multiplex PCR, and its TCRdb copy is limited to in-frame clones, with some not included. The table records 95,000 to 150,000 clones, about 91% of them present only once. The source was peripheral blood, collected on day 0 of AZD1222 vaccination. Every receptor here comes from an adult in good health.

J is TRBJ1-1 and V is TRBV6-5; TRBD1 aligns across 7 bases. Germline V lookup: CDR1 MNHEY, CDR2 SVGAGI. CDR3 size: 15 residues. V lost 2 bases, J lost 5 bases, and 8 bases stayed unmatched. The CDR3 loop is CASSYGQGGRTEAFF. The CDR3 nucleotides are TGTGCCAGCAGTTACGGTCAGGGGGGAAGAACTGAAGCTTTCTTT.

J is TRBJ1-1 and V is TRBV4-1; no clear D gene. The CDR3 has 13 residues. CDR1 is MGHRA, CDR2 YSYEKL, per germline. The V end was cut by 3 bases, the J end by 4 bases, with 9 bases between. CDR3 in amino acids: CASSQTPGTEAFF. CDR3 DNA sequence: TGCGCCAGCAGCCAGACACCCGGCACTGAAGCTTTCTTT.

The chain has TRBV10-3 and TRBJ1-1; possibly TRBD1 for D (5 bases). Germline assignment: CDR1 ENHRY and CDR2 SYGVKD. Between the trimmed V and J ends, which lost 0 bases and 5 bases, there was a span of 7 bases. This CDR3 comprises 13 residues. The CDR3 DNA reads as TGTGCCATCAGTGAGTCGCGGGGGACTGAAGCTTTCTTT. This translates into CAISESRGTEAFF.

The chain uses TRBV15 and TRBJ1-2; 8 bases fit TRBD1. V was pared by 2 bases and J by 6 bases, with 11 bases of the junction left unmatched. CDR1 LNHNV and CDR2 YYDKDF come from the germline V gene (reference sequence). The CDR3 length is 16 residues. This CDR3 reads CATSRQTGDGLNGYTF. CDR3 nucleotide sequence: TGTGCCACCAGCAGACAGACAGGGGACGGCTTGAATGGCTACACCTTC.

V and J are TRBV5-1 and TRBJ1-1; tentatively, D is TRBD1 (5 bases). This CDR3 contains 14 residues. In germline, CDR1 is SGHRS, CDR2 YFSETQ. Trimming stripped 2 bases from V and 1 base from J, with 9 bases between. In DNA, the CDR3 is TGCGCCAGCAGCTTTTACACAGGGAACACTGAAGCTTTCTTT. Translation gives CASSFYTGNTEAFF.

The chain uses TRBV4-1 and TRBJ1-6, with D tentatively TRBD1 (6 bases). The CDR3 length is 17 residues. V dropped 5 bases and J dropped 7 bases, with 21 bases sitting between them. Germline V lookup: CDR1 MGHRA, CDR2 YSYEKL. CDR3 sequence: CASSLRDGLRGNSPLHF. For the CDR3, the DNA is TGCGCCAGCAGCTTACGGGACGGGCTGAGGGGGAATTCACCCCTCCACTTT.

This sequence joins TRBV7-8 and TRBJ1-6; D remains ambiguous. This CDR3 has 15 residues. CDR1 is SGHVS, CDR2 FQNEAQ, per germline. V lost 1 base and J lost 8, with 12 bases in between. CDR3 DNA sequence: TGTGCCAGCAGCTTAGAGGCAGGCCCATATTCACCCCTCCACTTT. It specifies CASSLEAGPYSPLHF.

The chain combines TRBV6-5 with TRBJ1-4; D uncertain. Trimming stripped 0 bases from V and 7 bases from J, with 15 bases between. This CDR3 has 16 residues. The germline gives CDR1 MNHEY, CDR2 SVGAGI. The CDR3 region is CASSYSNTRTAEKLFF. Here the CDR3 DNA reads TGTGCCAGCAGTTACTCGAATACTCGCACCGCTGAAAAACTGTTTTTT.

The table lists this clone with a count of one. The V call is TRBV24-1, the J call TRBJ2-5, with 7 bases identical to TRBD1. This CDR3 has 14 amino acids. In germline, CDR1 is KGHDR, CDR2 SFDVKD. With 3 bases clipped from V and 8 bases from J, the junction kept 8 bases outside the gene matches. The CDR3 spells CATSDRRGSVTQYF. DNA for the CDR3: TGTGCCACCAGTGATCGCAGGGGGTCGGTCACCCAGTACTTC.

This chain links TRBV7-9 with TRBJ1-5, with D uncertain. The CDR3 has 14 residues. Germline V gives CDR1 SEHNR, CDR2 FQNEAQ (reference sequence). The germline V and J ends were trimmed by 1 base and 6 bases, with 10 bases remaining between them. The CDR3, as DNA: TGTGCCAGCAGCTTAGGCAGAACGACTCAGCCCCAGCATTTT. As protein: CASSLGRTTQPQHF. Filled out from reference TRBV7-9 and TRBJ1-5, the complete variable domain reads DTGVSQNPRHKITKRGQNVTFRCDPISEHNRLYWYRQTLGQGPEFLTYFQNEAQLEKSRLLSDRFSAERPKGSFSTLEIQRTEQGDSAMYLCASSLGRTTQPQHFGDGTRLSIL.

The chain carries TRBV7-9 and TRBJ1-2; D is undetermined. V shed 1 base and J shed 4 bases, with 10 bases lying between them. The CDR3 has 14 residues. Germline loops: CDR1 SEHNR, CDR2 FQNEAQ (reference sequence). CDR3 loop: CASSLDAGSYGYTF. In DNA form, the CDR3 reads TGTGCCAGCAGCTTAGATGCAGGCAGCTATGGCTACACCTTC.

This clone was observed once. The chain couples TRBV7-9 to TRBJ2-3, with 9 positions matching TRBD1. J was trimmed by 1 base and V by 4 bases; bases with no gene match: 3. Germline CDR1 and CDR2: SEHNR and FQNEAQ (reference sequence). CDR3 length equals 15 residues. CDR3 in amino acids: CASSWDREGTDTQYF. CDR3 coding DNA: TGTGCCAGCAGCTGGGACAGGGAAGGCACAGATACGCAGTATTTT. The variable domain in full, with the rest retrieved from reference TRBV7-9 and TRBJ2-3, is DTGVSQNPRHKITKRGQNVTFRCDPISEHNRLYWYRQTLGQGPEFLTYFQNEAQLEKSRLLSDRFSAERPKGSFSTLEIQRTEQGDSAMYLCASSWDREGTDTQYFGPGTRLTVL.

This chain connects TRBV6-5 to TRBJ1-1, with 7 bases fitting TRBD1. Germline V CDR1 and CDR2: MNHEY, SVGAGI. The V gene end was trimmed by 4 bases and the J gene end by 4 bases; junction bases not matched to a gene: 6. CDR3 length equals 14 residues. CDR3 in DNA: TGTGCCAGCAGTTCCCGGACAGGCGGCACTGAAGCTTTCTTT. It yields the protein CASSSRTGGTEAFF.

V usage is TRBV7-8 and J usage is TRBJ2-2; the match to TRBD2 covers 10 bases. V was pared by 4 bases and J by 1 base, with 6 bases of the junction left unmatched. Germline assignment: CDR1 SGHVS and CDR2 FQNEAQ. The CDR3 is made up of 17 amino acids. Here the CDR3 DNA reads TGTGCCAGCAGCTCCTTAGCGGGGGGAGGGAACACCGGGGAGCTGTTTTTT. This gives the protein CASSSLAGGGNTGELFF. Full variable domain (missing parts from reference TRBV7-8 and TRBJ2-2): GAGVSQSPRYKVAKRGQDVALRCDPISGHVSLFWYQQALGQGPEFLTYFQNEAQLDKSGLPSDRFFAERPEGSVSTLKIQRTQQEDSAVYLCASSSLAGGGNTGELFFGEGSRLTVL.

J is TRBJ1-2 and V is TRBV24-1, with unresolved D. Between the trimmed V and J ends, which lost 4 bases and 4 bases, there was a span of 15 bases. Germline-derived CDR1 and CDR2 are KGHDR and SFDVKD. CDR3 size: 15 residues. The DNA for the CDR3 is TGTGCCACCAGTGACGCTGGCGGTAGGTTCTATGGCTACACCTTC. Its translation is CATSDAGGRFYGYTF.

This chain joins TRBV5-1 and TRBJ2-5; TRBD2 aligns across 14 bases. The germline gives CDR1 SGHRS, CDR2 YFSETQ. This CDR3 has 18 amino acids. V lost 4 bases, J lost 4 bases, and 12 bases stayed unmatched. This CDR3 is CASSPFGTSGRSAETQYF. CDR3 DNA: TGCGCCAGCAGCCCTTTCGGGACTAGCGGGAGATCGGCAGAGACCCAGTACTTC.

This CDR3 reads CAISGVGLAGVGYNEQFF. CDR3 nucleotides: TGTGCCATCAGTGGAGTGGGACTAGCGGGAGTAGGATACAATGAGCAGTTCTTC. The chain uses TRBV10-3 and TRBJ2-1, with 14 positions matching TRBD2. The CDR3 consists of 18 residues. Germline lookup yields CDR1 ENHRY and CDR2 SYGVKD. V shed 4 bases, J shed 4 bases, and the junction held 9 bases outside the gene matches.

The chain has TRBV5-4 and TRBJ2-5; D uncertain. The CDR3 is 12 residues long. The V end lost 0 bases, the J end lost 6 bases, and 6 bases lay between the germline ends. Germline lookup yields CDR1 SGHNT and CDR2 YYREEE (reference sequence). The CDR3 bases are TGTGCCAGCAGCTTGGGAGGTCAGACCCAGTACTTC. Translation gives CASSLGGQTQYF.

The V gene is TRBV6-2 or TRBV6-3, the J gene TRBJ2-7, with TRBD1 as a possible D gene (6 bases). Germline V gene sequence: CDR1 MNHEY, CDR2 SVGEGT. This CDR3 spans 13 amino acids. Trimming shortened V by 0 bases and J by 9 bases, and 12 bases separated the two germline ends. The CDR3 coding sequence is TGTGCCAGCAGTTACTCGAGTATCAGGGGGCAGTACGTC. Its protein is CASSYSSIRGQYV.

This clone was recorded only once. This sequence joins TRBV10-3 and TRBJ1-5; D remains unclear. The CDR3 runs 12 residues. The germline V and J ends were trimmed by 2 bases and 6 bases, with 5 bases remaining between them. The germline V gene encodes CDR1 ENHRY and CDR2 SYGVKD. Written as DNA, the CDR3 is TGTGCCATCAGTGAGACGGCTCAGCCCCAGCATTTT. This encodes CAISETAQPQHF.

In this sample, this clone turned up a few times. The chain uses TRBV6-4 and TRBJ2-1, with a tentative D call TRBD2 (5 bases). Trimming shortened V by 4 bases and J by 0 bases, and 10 bases separated the two germline ends. CDR1 is MRHNA, CDR2 SNTAGT, per germline. The CDR3 length is 15 residues. The DNA for the CDR3 is TGTGCCAGCAGTGCCGGGGAAAGCTCCTACAATGAGCAGTTCTTC. Its translation: CASSAGESSYNEQFF.